This passage covers 9 T cell receptor beta chains from one sample sequenced in a study of shared clonotypes between healthy human individuals. The protocol was immunoSEQ multiplex PCR, while the TCRdb copy is restricted to in-frame clones and leaves out a portion. Here the sample spans 2 million to 2.5 million clones, over 85% being singletons. The sequenced material came from naive CD4+ T cells from PBMCs. Regarding subset: CD45RA+ positively selected. The receptors were sampled from a man younger than 35 in good health. Some clones in this sample may be carry-over from other donors' samples.

The CDR3 region is CASSQGDRGRAGELFF. DNA for the CDR3: TGCGCCAGCAGCCAGGGCGACAGGGGAAGAGCCGGGGAGCTGTTTTTT. The V and J genes are TRBV4-1 and TRBJ2-2, with 8 positions matching TRBD1. The germline V gene has CDR1 MGHRA and CDR2 YSYEKL. The CDR3 covers 16 residues. The J segment lost 6 bases and the V segment lost 3 bases, leaving 9 bases of the junction unmatched.

The rearrangement links TRBV9 to TRBJ2-1; D is uncertain. V lost 1 base and J 6 bases, leaving 8 bases between the germline ends. CDR1 and CDR2 from the germline V gene are SGDLS and YYNGEE. This CDR3 contains 13 residues. The CDR3 nucleotides read TGTGCCAGCAGCGTATTCCCCTCCAATGAGCAGTTCTTC. Encoded protein: CASSVFPSNEQFF. The full variable domain, its missing parts supplied by reference TRBV9 and TRBJ2-1, is DSGVTQTPKHLITATGQRVTLRCSPRSGDLSVYWYQQSLDQGLQFLIQYYNGEERAKGNILERFSAQQFPDLHSELNLSSLELGDSALYFCASSVFPSNEQFFGPGTRLTVL.

The chain carries TRBV15 and TRBJ2-7, with 11 bases that match TRBD1. Per the germline V gene, CDR1 is LNHNV and CDR2 is YYDKDF (reference sequence). The CDR3 runs to 16 residues. Germline trimming cut 0 bases from V and 6 bases from J; bases unmatched to any gene: 7. For the CDR3, the DNA is TGTGCCACCAGCAGAGAAGTGGCCGGGACAGGGGGCGAGCAGTACTTC. This sequence encodes CATSREVAGTGGEQYF.

CDR3 sequence (DNA): TGTGCCAGCATCCGGGAGCTGAACACTGAAGCTTTCTTT. It encodes CASIRELNTEAFF. The chain couples TRBV2 to TRBJ1-1, with D unresolved. V was clipped by 7 bases and J by 0 bases, with 9 bases between them. CDR1 is SNHLY and CDR2 is FYNNEI in the germline V gene. CDR3 length: 13 residues.

The table lists this clone with a count of one. The chain has TRBV7-9 and TRBJ2-7; possibly TRBD2 for D (6 bases). Per the germline V gene, CDR1 is SEHNR and CDR2 is FQNEAQ (reference sequence). Trimming shortened V by 4 bases and J by 4 bases, and 14 bases separated the two germline ends. This CDR3 has 14 amino acids. CDR3 coding DNA: TGTGCCAGCAGCTACCTGACTAGAAAGTACGAGCAGTACTTC. This gives the protein CASSYLTRKYEQYF.

The rearrangement joins TRBV4-3 to TRBJ2-1; 9 bases map to TRBD2. The germline V gene encodes CDR1 LGHNA and CDR2 YSLEER. The CDR3 spans 16 residues. Germline trimming cut 3 bases from V and 2 bases from J; bases unmatched to any gene: 5. The DNA for the CDR3 is TGCGCCAGCAGCCAGGCGGGAGGGAAGACCTACAATGAGCAGTTCTTC. Its protein is CASSQAGGKTYNEQFF.

The J gene is TRBJ2-3, the V gene TRBV10-3; TRBD1 matches 9 bases. CDR3 length equals 16 residues. Germline loops: CDR1 ENHRY, CDR2 SYGVKD. V lost 3 bases and J lost 3; bases outside the gene matches: 7. The CDR3 protein is CAISDPTGGTTDTQYF. For the CDR3, the DNA is TGTGCCATCAGTGACCCAACAGGGGGCACGACAGATACGCAGTATTTT.

The J gene is TRBJ1-1, the V gene TRBV5-4; 7 bases map to TRBD1. V shed 1 base and J 0 bases; nucleotides not matched to a gene: 6. Germline CDR1 and CDR2: SGHNT and YYREEE (reference sequence). The CDR3 totals 16 residues. The CDR3 nucleotides are TGTGCCAGCAGCTTGCCAGGGGGATATTTGAACACTGAAGCTTTCTTT. Translated: CASSLPGGYLNTEAFF.

The rearrangement links TRBV9 to TRBJ2-5, with TRBD1 matching over 7 bases. CDR3 size: 14 residues. Trimming removed 4 bases from V and 3 bases from J; junction bases left unmatched: 6. Germline CDR1 is SGDLS and CDR2 is YYNGEE. This CDR3 reads CASSPGQQKETQYF. The CDR3, as DNA: TGTGCCAGCAGCCCGGGACAGCAGAAAGAGACCCAGTACTTC.